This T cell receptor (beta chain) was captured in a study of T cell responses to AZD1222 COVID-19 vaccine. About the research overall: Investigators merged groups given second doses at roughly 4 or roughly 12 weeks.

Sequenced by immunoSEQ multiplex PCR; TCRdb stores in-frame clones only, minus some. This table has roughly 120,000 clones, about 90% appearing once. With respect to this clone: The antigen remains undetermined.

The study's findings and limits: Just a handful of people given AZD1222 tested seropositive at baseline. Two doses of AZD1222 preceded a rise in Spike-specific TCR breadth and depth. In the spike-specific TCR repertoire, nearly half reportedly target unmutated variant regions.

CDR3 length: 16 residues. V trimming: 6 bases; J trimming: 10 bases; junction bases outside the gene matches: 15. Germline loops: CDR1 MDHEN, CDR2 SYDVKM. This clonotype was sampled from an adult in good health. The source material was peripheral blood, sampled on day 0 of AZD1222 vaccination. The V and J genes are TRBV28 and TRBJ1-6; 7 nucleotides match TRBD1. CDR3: CASSHSQVTGVSPLHF. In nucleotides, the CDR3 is TGTGCCAGCAGCCATTCTCAAGTCACAGGGGTATCACCCCTCCACTTT.